The following is a T cell receptor beta chain sequence with its context. This record belongs to a study of CD8 T cells in Susac syndrome. At the level of the study: Clinically active disease was present in over 5 of the sequenced Susac syndrome patients. About eight of these patients were in remission.

CDR1 is GTSNPN, CDR2 SVGIG, per germline (reference sequence). This CDR3 has 11 amino acids. Trimming removed 2 bases from V and 3 bases from J, with 4 bases in between. When the RNA was reverse transcribed, random hexamers were used with an input of about 0.5 to 1 ug. MiXCR, applied by TCRdb to the immunoSEQ multiplex PCR reads, yields one record per CDR3 protein. This sample has 120,000 or so distinct CDR3 sequences, with over 85% found just once. TEMRA cells underwent FACS enrichment and CD8+ and CD4+ T cells underwent negative isolation. This chain joins TRBV30 and TRBJ1-1; D call uncertain. Sequencing used CD8+ T cells from PBMCs. The TCR originated in a human donor with Susac syndrome. The CDR3 is CAWSSDTEAFF. The CDR3 DNA is TGTGCCTGGAGTTCGGACACTGAAGCTTTCTTT.